Listed here is a single T cell receptor beta chain. Produced via immunoSEQ multiplex PCR; TCRdb's table is partial and in-frame only. The profile shows about 39,000 clones, roughly 88% of them singletons. The data were taken from a study of T cell changes during pregnancy in multiple sclerosis. Trimming cost V 2 bases and J 5 bases; bases outside gene matches: 5. This CDR3 spans 16 amino acids. Germline V lookup: CDR1 SGHDT, CDR2 YYEEEE. The TCR comes from a female donor with multiple sclerosis, enrolled in a pregnancy study. Material: CD8+ T cells from peripheral blood mononuclear cells, obtained in the first trimester of pregnancy. The chain carries TRBV5-6 and TRBJ2-1; 12 positions agree with TRBD2. In nucleotides, the CDR3 is TGTGCCAGCAGCTTACCACTAGCGGGGGGAAACAATGAGCAGTTCTTC. It is translated as CASSLPLAGGNNEQFF.